The sequence of this T cell receptor beta chain was determined in a study of blood T cell repertoires in COVID-19. Across the study: COVID-19 samples collected from the United States, Italy and Spain covered acute and convalescent phases. The cDNA or gDNA used as material had been derived from T cells, B-cell-depleted T cells, or PBMCs.

Participants spanned ages about 18 to 90 years and resided in about 25 US areas. In the authors' methods: From reference gene primer amplification, estimates of nucleated cell counts were derived. Sequencing used immunoSEQ multiplex PCR; TCRdb keeps in-frame clones, though not all of them. The V and J calls and clone size are taken from that table; D and trimming were inferred from the DNA. The data contain about 290,000 clones, roughly nine tenths of them singletons. The source of this sequence is a woman in her thirties or forties who had recovered from COVID-19. The sample consisted of PBMCs or T cells enriched from blood (not recorded which).

CDR3 nucleotide sequence: TGTGCCAGCAGCCCCGGGACAGGGGCGGACACTGAAGCTTTCTTT. Translated, it gives CASSPGTGADTEAFF. J is TRBJ1-1 and V is TRBV7-9; 10 bases map to TRBD1. The germline V gene encodes CDR1 SEHNR and CDR2 FQNEAQ (reference sequence). The CDR3 extends over 15 amino acids. The trim removed 5 bases at V and 3 bases at J, leaving 6 bases unmatched. Full variable domain (remainder filled in from reference TRBV7-9 and TRBJ1-1): DTGVSQNPRHKITKRGQNVTFRCDPISEHNRLYWYRQTLGQGPEFLTYFQNEAQLEKSRLLSDRFSAERPKGSFSTLEIQRTEQGDSAMYLCASSPGTGADTEAFFGQGTRLTVV.